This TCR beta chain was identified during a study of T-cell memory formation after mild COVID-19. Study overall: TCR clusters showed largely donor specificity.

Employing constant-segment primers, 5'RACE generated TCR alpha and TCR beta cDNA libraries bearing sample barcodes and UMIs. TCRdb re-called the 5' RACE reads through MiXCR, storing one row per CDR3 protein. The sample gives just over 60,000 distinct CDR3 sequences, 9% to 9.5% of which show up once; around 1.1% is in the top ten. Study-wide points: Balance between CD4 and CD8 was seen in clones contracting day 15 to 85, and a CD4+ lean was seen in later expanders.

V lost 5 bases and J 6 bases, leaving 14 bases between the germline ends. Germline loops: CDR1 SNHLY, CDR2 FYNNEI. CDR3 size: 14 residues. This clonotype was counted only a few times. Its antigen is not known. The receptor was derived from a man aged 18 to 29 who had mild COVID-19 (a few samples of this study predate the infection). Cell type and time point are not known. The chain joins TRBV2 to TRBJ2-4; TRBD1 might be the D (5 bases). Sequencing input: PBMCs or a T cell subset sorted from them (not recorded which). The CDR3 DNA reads TGTGCCAGCAGTTTCAGCCAGGGTCCAAACATTCAGTACTTC. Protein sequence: CASSFSQGPNIQYF.